These 16 T cell receptor beta chains share one sample of origin, sequenced in a study of regulatory T cells in long-lasting Graves disease. As to time point: newly diagnosed GD, antithyroid drugs for less than 3 months. Extracted PBMC RNA gave rise to the TCR library. Combining iRepertoire HTBI primers with Arm-PCR of CDR3 regions, the authors built TCR beta libraries. TCRdb analysed the multiplex PCR reads with MiXCR anew, one entry per CDR3 protein. The sample records almost 450,000 distinct CDR3 sequences, about 17% being singletons. The same data also contributed to another study, on T cells in Graves' hyperthyroidism and ophthalmopathy.

The source was peripheral blood mononuclear cells (PBMCs), collected at new diagnosis, from a patient treated with antithyroid drugs. These receptor sequences come from a woman under 40 with Graves disease.

This clonotype was seen many times. The J gene is TRBJ2-1, the V gene TRBV29-1, with D perhaps TRBD2 (5 bases). The CDR3 spans 16 residues. Germline lookup yields CDR1 SQVTM and CDR2 ANQGSEA. V was shortened by 0 bases and J by 0 bases, with 12 bases between the two germline ends. CDR3 loop: CSVEDHERRSYNEQFF. DNA for the CDR3: TGCAGCGTTGAAGATCATGAGCGGCGCTCCTACAATGAGCAGTTCTTC.

This clonotype was counted ten times or more. The chain couples TRBV5-1 to TRBJ2-2; 8 nucleotides line up with TRBD2. The length of the CDR3 is 16 residues. Germline CDR1 reads SGHRS; CDR2 reads YFSETQ. The V segment lost 4 bases and the J segment 4 bases; nucleotides outside the gene matches: 9. DNA for the CDR3: TGCGCCAGCAGCCGACGGAGTAGCGGGACCACCGGGGAGCTGTTTTTT. Amino acid sequence: CASSRRSSGTTGELFF.

Many counts were recorded for this clonotype. J is TRBJ1-2 and V is TRBV20-1, with TRBD1 as a possible D gene (5 bases). Trimming removed 2 bases at V and 5 bases at J, with 15 bases between. Per germline, CDR1 DFQATT and CDR2 SNEGSKA (reference sequence). This CDR3 has 14 amino acids. CDR3 loop: CSARSQDIPYGYTF. CDR3 coding DNA: TGCAGTGCTAGATCGCAGGACATCCCGTATGGCTACACCTTC.

Many counts were recorded for this clonotype. The V and J genes are TRBV3-1 and TRBJ2-1; D might be TRBD1 (6 bases). V lost 0 bases to trimming and J lost 10 bases, with 13 bases between them. This CDR3 spans 14 amino acids. Germline V lookup: CDR1 LGHDT, CDR2 YNNKEL (reference sequence). CDR3 nucleotide sequence: TGTGCCAGCAGCCAAGAAAACAGGGTGGAGGAGCAGTTCTTC. Translating it yields CASSQENRVEEQFF.

This clonotype has a count of ten or more. CDR3 sequence (DNA): TGTGCCGGCCGAGGGGGCCCCCAGGGCTACGAGCAGTACTTC. Its protein is CAGRGGPQGYEQYF. The rearrangement joins TRBV30 to TRBJ2-7, with TRBD1 matching 7 bases. Germline V gene sequence: CDR1 GTSNPN, CDR2 SVGIG (reference sequence). With V trimmed by 8 bases and J by 3 bases, 13 bases remained unmatched. The CDR3 length is 14 residues.

This clonotype was observed many times. CDR3 DNA sequence: TGTGCCAGCAGAAGACAGGGGGCAGTCGAGACCCAGTACTTC. Translation: CASRRQGAVETQYF. This chain uses TRBV3-1 with TRBJ2-5, with TRBD1 matching 10 bases. Germline CDR1 reads LGHDT; CDR2 reads YNNKEL (reference sequence). Trimming took 6 bases from V and 5 from J; bases not matched to a gene: 6. The CDR3 has 14 residues.

The chain employs TRBV7-2 and TRBJ2-7, with 9 bases identical to TRBD1. Germline V gives CDR1 SGHTA, CDR2 FQGNSA. The CDR3 has 19 amino acids. V shed 4 bases, J shed 3 bases, and the junction held 19 bases outside the gene matches. CDR3 sequence: CASSSRDGTGPAGGYEQYF. CDR3 DNA sequence: TGTGCCAGCAGCTCAAGGGACGGGACAGGGCCCGCTGGGGGCTACGAGCAGTACTTC. Using reference TRBV7-2 and TRBJ2-7 for the parts outside the CDR3, the full variable domain is GAGVSQSPSNKVTEKGKDVELRCDPISGHTALYWYRQSLGQGLEFLIYFQGNSAPDKSGLPSDRFSAERTGGSVSTLTIQRTQQEDSAVYLCASSSRDGTGPAGGYEQYFGPGTRLTVT.

Ten or more counts support this clonotype. The V gene is TRBV20-1, the J gene TRBJ2-5, with TRBD2 matching over 14 bases. V was pared by 4 bases and J by 14 bases, with 12 bases of the junction left unmatched. Germline V gene data show CDR1 as DFQATT and CDR2 as SNEGSKA (reference sequence). The CDR3 runs 14 residues. CDR3 coding DNA: TGCAGTGCTACCAGACTAGCGGGAGGGAAGAGACCATACTTC. This encodes CSATRLAGGKRPYF.

The chain has TRBV7-9 and TRBJ2-1; no firm D call. Germline assignment: CDR1 SEHNR and CDR2 FQNEAQ (reference sequence). The CDR3 is 13 amino acids. The V end lost 1 base, the J end lost 9 bases, and 10 bases lay between the germline ends. CDR3 nucleotides: TGTGCCAGCAGCTTAGAGCCCCCCAGTGAGCAGTTCTTC. As protein: CASSLEPPSEQFF.

The chain combines TRBV9 with TRBJ2-3; a weak D match, TRBD2 (7 bases). The CDR3 is made up of 17 amino acids. Deletions cut 3 bases from V and 6 bases from J, with 23 bases between. Germline V gene data show CDR1 as SGDLS and CDR2 as YYNGEE. CDR3 sequence (DNA): TGTGCCAGCAGCGCCGGGGAGGGGGGGAGACACAGGGATACGCAGTATTTT. Translation gives CASSAGEGGRHRDTQYF.

This clonotype was counted once. The J gene is TRBJ1-3, the V gene TRBV28, with D unclear. CDR1 MDHEN and CDR2 SYDVKM come from the germline V gene. Deletions cut 6 bases from V and 1 base from J, with 19 bases between. The CDR3 extends over 17 amino acids. DNA of the CDR3: TGTGCCAGCAGGGCCTGGGATGAGGCTAGTTCTGGAAACACCATATATTTT. It specifies CASRAWDEASSGNTIYF.

Ten or more counts support this clonotype. The V and J genes are TRBV6-2 or TRBV6-3 and TRBJ2-1; D is undetermined. This CDR3 has 12 residues. Germline V gene sequence: CDR1 MNHEY, CDR2 SVGEGT. V lost 2 bases and J 7 bases, leaving 6 bases between the germline ends. CDR3 sequence (DNA): TGTGCCAGCAGTTACGTCGGAAATGAGCAGTTCTTC. This translates into CASSYVGNEQFF.

This rearrangement joins TRBV4-3 to TRBJ2-1; TRBD2 matches at 10 bases. V shed 1 base, J shed 9 bases, and the junction held 15 bases outside the gene matches. Germline V CDR1 and CDR2: LGHNA, YSLEER. The CDR3 spans 18 residues. CDR3 residues: CASSQVLGERGGGFEQFF. CDR3 DNA: TGCGCCAGCAGCCAAGTCCTAGGCGAGCGGGGGGGCGGTTTTGAGCAGTTCTTC.

This clonotype was detected many times. This chain uses TRBV9 with TRBJ2-7; maybe TRBD1 (6 bases). Germline lookup yields CDR1 SGDLS and CDR2 YYNGEE. Trimming took off 4 bases at V and 2 bases at J, with 16 bases between the two ends. The CDR3 is 15 amino acids. The CDR3 protein is CASSPRPDSPYEQYF. Here the CDR3 DNA reads TGTGCCAGCAGCCCTCGCCCGGACAGTCCCTACGAGCAGTACTTC.

The J gene is TRBJ2-3, the V gene TRBV6-2 or TRBV6-3, with 7 bases lining up with TRBD2. V gave up 5 bases and J gave up 7 bases; unmatched junction bases: 15. CDR3 length: 16 amino acids. Germline CDR1 MNHEY, CDR2 SVGEGT. The CDR3 DNA is TGTGCCAGCAGTCTCCTCGGGACTACACCTACGAATACGCAGTATTTT. Protein: CASSLLGTTPTNTQYF.

This CDR3 reads CASSPSTPTGNEQFF. Written as DNA, the CDR3 is TGTGCCAGCAGTCCCTCCACCCCCACCGGCAATGAGCAGTTCTTC. The chain combines TRBV27 with TRBJ2-1; D uncertain. V was pared by 5 bases and J by 6 bases, with 17 bases between. Germline CDR1 and CDR2: MNHEY and SMNVEV (reference sequence). This CDR3 region has 15 residues.